This section outlines one TCR beta chain sequence together with its context. The table came from immunoSEQ multiplex PCR; TCRdb's copy has only in-frame clones and leaves some out. The table has approximately 110,000 clones, less than 75% seen once; the top ten hold 0.65% to 0.95%. The source of the sample is a study of blood T cell repertoires in COVID-19. The wider study: COVID-19 samples, acute and convalescent, were from the United States, Italy and Spain. From T cells, B-cell-depleted T cells, or PBMCs came the material, which was cDNA or gDNA.

The CDR3 runs 15 residues. V was clipped by 6 bases and J by 3 bases; unmatched bases: 8. The clonotype comes from a human donor with acute or convalescent COVID-19. The donor label of this sample is uncertain. The sequenced sample was peripheral blood. The V and J genes are TRBV23-1 and TRBJ2-5, with 9 bases aligning to TRBD1. TRBV23-1 is filed as an ORF, its function uncertain. The CDR3 DNA reads as TGCGCCAGCAGATCCAGCGGGACAGGGAAAGAGACCCAGTACTTC. This translates into CASRSSGTGKETQYF.